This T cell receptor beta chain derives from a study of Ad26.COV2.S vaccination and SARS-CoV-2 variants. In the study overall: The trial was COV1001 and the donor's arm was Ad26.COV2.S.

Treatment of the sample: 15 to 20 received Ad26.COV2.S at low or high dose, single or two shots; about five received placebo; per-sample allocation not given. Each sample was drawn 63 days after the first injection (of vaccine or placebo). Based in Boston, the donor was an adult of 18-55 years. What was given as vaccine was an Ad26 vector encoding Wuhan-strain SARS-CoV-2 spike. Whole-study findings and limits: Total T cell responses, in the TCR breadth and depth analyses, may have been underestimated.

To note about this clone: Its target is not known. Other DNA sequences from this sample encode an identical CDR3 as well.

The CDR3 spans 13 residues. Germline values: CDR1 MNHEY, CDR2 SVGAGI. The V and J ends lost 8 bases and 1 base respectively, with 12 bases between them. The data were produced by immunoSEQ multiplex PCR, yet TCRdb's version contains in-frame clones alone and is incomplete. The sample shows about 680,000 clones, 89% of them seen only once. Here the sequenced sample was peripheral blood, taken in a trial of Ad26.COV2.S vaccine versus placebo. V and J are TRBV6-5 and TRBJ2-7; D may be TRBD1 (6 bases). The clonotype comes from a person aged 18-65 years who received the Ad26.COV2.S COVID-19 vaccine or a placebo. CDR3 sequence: CASSSQGSYEQYF. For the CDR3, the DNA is TGTGCCAGCTCATCACAGGGTTCCTACGAGCAGTACTTC.